The T cell receptor beta chain described here comes from a study of T-cell memory formation after mild COVID-19. This clonotype was counted a few times. TCRdb fed the 5' RACE reads into MiXCR, producing one record per CDR3 protein. The sample consists of 400,000 to 500,000 distinct CDR3 sequences, around 19% of them appearing once. Sequenced material: PBMCs or a T cell subset sorted from them (not recorded which). The TCR sequence derives from an adult woman who had mild COVID-19 (a few samples of this study predate the infection). Cell type and time point are not known.

Written as DNA, the CDR3 is TGTGCCAGCAGCCCCTGGGGGGGCAGGATGGCACAGCCCCAGCATTTT. Protein product: CASSPWGGRMAQPQHF. The rearrangement links TRBV7-2 to TRBJ1-5, with a tentative D call TRBD1 (6 bases). Germline-derived CDR1 and CDR2 are SGHTA and FQGNSA. Trimming left V 5 bases short and J 7 bases short, with 21 bases between. The CDR3 extends over 16 amino acids.